This TCR beta chain was recovered during a study of cytomegalovirus exposure and HLA in healthy donors. After removal of 6 bases from V and 4 bases from J, the junction contained 2 bases not matched to a gene. This CDR3 contains 13 residues. CDR1 is MNHNS and CDR2 is SASEGT in the germline V gene. The primer mix had 60 Vbeta and 13 Jbeta primers. Authors' analysis steps: In a later analysis, 75 million to 95 million unique TCR beta chains included roughly 11 million shared by two or more donors. The method was immunoSEQ multiplex PCR; TCRdb's version includes in-frame clones alone and lacks a portion of them. That table gives V, J and clone size, and the DNA gave D and trimming. The sample consists of about 130,000 clones, 70% to 85% of them appearing once.

The chain combines TRBV6-1 with TRBJ2-5, with 10 positions matching TRBD1. Specimen: PBMCs. The receptor's source is a boy aged 5-17 years in good health and CMV-seronegative. The CDR3 nucleotides read TGTGCCAGCAGGACAGGGGGCGGAGAGACCCAGTACTTC. It translates to CASRTGGGETQYF.